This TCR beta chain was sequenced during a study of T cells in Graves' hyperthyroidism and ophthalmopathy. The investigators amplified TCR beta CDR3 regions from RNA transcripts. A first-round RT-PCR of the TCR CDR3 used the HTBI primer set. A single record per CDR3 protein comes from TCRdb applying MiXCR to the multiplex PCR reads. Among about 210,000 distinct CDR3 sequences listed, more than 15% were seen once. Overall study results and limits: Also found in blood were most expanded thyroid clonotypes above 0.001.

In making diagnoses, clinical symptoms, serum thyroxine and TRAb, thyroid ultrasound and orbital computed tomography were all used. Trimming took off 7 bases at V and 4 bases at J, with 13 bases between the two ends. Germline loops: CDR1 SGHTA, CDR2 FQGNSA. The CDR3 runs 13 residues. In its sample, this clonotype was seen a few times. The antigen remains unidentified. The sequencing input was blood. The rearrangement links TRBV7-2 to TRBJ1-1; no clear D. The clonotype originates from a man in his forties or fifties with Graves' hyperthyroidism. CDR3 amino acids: CASNLDRATEAFF. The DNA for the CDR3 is TGTGCCAGCAACCTGGACCGAGCCACTGAAGCTTTCTTT.